The entry that follows covers one TCR beta chain sequence. As yet, its antigen is unknown. The data belong to a study of T cells in localized non-small cell lung cancer. Whole-study results and caveats: It was uninvolved adjacent lung that showed the highest T cell clonality, exceeding tumor. Across samples, adjacent lung featured a median roughly 60 of the top 100 tumor clones. It remains possible that heterogeneity exists, since only one tumor region was sequenced.

Trimming took 2 bases from V and 2 from J, leaving 14 bases between them. The CDR3 spans 15 residues. Per germline, CDR1 GTSNPN and CDR2 SVGIG (reference sequence). Sequenced by immunoSEQ multiplex PCR; TCRdb stores in-frame clones only, minus some. The sample shows approximately 35,000 clones, approximately 89% of them seen only once. The input for sequencing was peripheral blood mononuclear cells, taken before any cancer treatment. The clonotype originates from a female donor older than 55 with stage II lung adenocarcinoma. This chain joins TRBV30 and TRBJ2-3; D remains ambiguous. The CDR3 bases are TGTGCCTGGAGTTCGATCGGAGAACCCACAGATACGCAGTATTTT. It codes for CAWSSIGEPTDTQYF.